This T cell receptor beta chain was sequenced during a study of long-term antiretroviral therapy in people with HIV. This clone came up a few times. Investigators performed immunoSEQ version v3.0 at survey level. The assay was immunoSEQ multiplex PCR, and TCRdb's table has in-frame clones only and misses some. The data hold 42,000 or so clones, with approximately 85% observed a single time. This receptor was taken from a woman aged 45-59 years with HIV. The sample in question was unsorted PBMCs, obtained 3.1 years after starting antiretroviral therapy.

The CDR3 DNA reads TGTGCCAGCAGGAACCAGGACAGCCAAATTTCACCCCTCCACTTT. This translates into CASRNQDSQISPLHF. The chain couples TRBV2 to TRBJ1-6; weak D call: TRBD1 (6 bases). This CDR3 is 15 amino acids long. The V end lost 6 bases, the J end lost 9 bases, and 18 bases lay between the germline ends. Germline V gene sequence: CDR1 SNHLY, CDR2 FYNNEI. Full variable domain (rest looked up from reference TRBV2 and TRBJ1-6): EPEVTQTPSHQVTQMGQEVILRCVPISNHLYFYWYRQILGQKVEFLVSFYNNEISEKSEIFDDQFSVERPDGSNFTLKIRSTKLEDSAMYFCASRNQDSQISPLHFGNGTRLTVT.